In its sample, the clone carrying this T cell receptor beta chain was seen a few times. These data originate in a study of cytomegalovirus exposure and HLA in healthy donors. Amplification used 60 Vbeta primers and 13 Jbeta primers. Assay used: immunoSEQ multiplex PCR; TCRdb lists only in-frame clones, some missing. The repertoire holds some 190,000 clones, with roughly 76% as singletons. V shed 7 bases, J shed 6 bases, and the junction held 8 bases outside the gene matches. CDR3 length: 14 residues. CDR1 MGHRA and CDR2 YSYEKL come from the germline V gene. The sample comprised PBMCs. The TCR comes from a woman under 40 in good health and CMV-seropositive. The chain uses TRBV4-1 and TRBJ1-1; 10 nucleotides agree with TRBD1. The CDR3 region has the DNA TGCGCCAGCACCCGAGACAGGGGGCACCCTGAAGCTTTCTTT. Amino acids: CASTRDRGHPEAFF.